Sequencing of this T cell receptor beta chain was carried out in a study of T cell repertoires in cytomegalovirus infection. Via MiXCR, TCRdb re-called the reads, giving one row per CDR3 protein. The repertoire holds 150,000 to 200,000 distinct CDR3 sequences, with roughly 19% as singletons. Germline CDR1 is MNHEY and CDR2 is SMNVEV (reference sequence). The ends were cut back, 5 bases at V and 1 base at J, with 15 bases in the middle. This CDR3 is 15 amino acids long. Study-level results: Identification of carriers of CMV plus the relevant HLA was performed using cumulative public TCR beta family frequency.

Comment on this clonotype: Its target is not known.

The gene calls are TRBV27 and TRBJ2-7; D possibly corresponds to TRBD2 (6 bases). Sequencing was performed on PBMCs. This receptor was taken from a human donor in good health (CMV status not recorded). Some clones in this sample may be carry-over from other donors' samples. In DNA form, the CDR3 reads TGTGCCAGCAGTACTCGAGATAGCGGTTCCTACGAGCAGTACTTC. It encodes CASSTRDSGSYEQYF.